Shown below are 9 T cell receptor beta chains from a single sample sequenced in a study of tumor-infiltrating lymphocytes in primary liver carcinoma. Researchers generated TCR beta cDNA from 500 to 600 ng of total RNA, relying on a constant-region primer. The TCR beta library was amplified through three nested multiplex PCR rounds in a modified ARM-PCR procedure. Rounds one and two of PCR, each of 9 to 11 cycles, were primed with TRBV1-TRBV30 forward primers and a C-beta reverse primer. Via MiXCR, TCRdb re-called the multiplex PCR reads, giving one row per CDR3 protein. The repertoire has more than 20,000 distinct CDR3 sequences, 60% to 80% of them found once; the top ten carry approximately 40%. Unsorted bulk tissue, about 17-34 mg of it, served as the source for co-extraction of RNA and DNA. Source material: liver tumor tissue from sampling region 1. Subset indicated: tumor region T1, superior pole. All receptors come from a woman between 25 and 40 years old with primary liver carcinoma and hepatitis B virus infection.

Turning to this clonotype: A junction end diverges from the germline sequence, so it may reflect a read error. This rearrangement joins TRBV4-3 to TRBJ2-3, with unresolved D. Per the germline V gene, CDR1 is LGHNA and CDR2 is YSLEER. This CDR3 comprises 18 residues. CDR3 protein: CASSRSVWLGDPDDTQYF. For the CDR3, the DNA is TGTGCCAGCAGCAGATCGGTCTGGCTGGGTGATCCCGATGATACGCAGTATTTT.

Turning to this clonotype: The junction differs from germline at one of its ends, possibly a read error. The V call is TRBV4-3, the J call TRBJ2-7; D possibly corresponds to TRBD2 (5 bases). The germline V gene has CDR1 LGHNA and CDR2 YSLEER. The CDR3 is 18 residues long. The CDR3: CASGHAVTGSHISYEQYF. The DNA for the CDR3 is TGCGCCAGCGGCCACGCTGTGACGGGGAGTCACATTAGCTACGAGCAGTACTTC.

This clonotype qualifies as medium-sized. The V gene is TRBV6-1, the J gene TRBJ2-2; the D gene is possibly TRBD2 (5 bases). V gave up 2 bases and J gave up 0 bases, with 10 bases separating them. The length of the CDR3 is 16 residues. The V gene's germline CDR1 is MNHNS and CDR2 SASEGT. The CDR3 protein is CASSERGGANTGELFF. The CDR3 coding sequence is TGTGCCAGCAGTGAACGTGGAGGAGCGAACACCGGGGAGCTGTTTTTT.

Concerning this clonotype: At one of its ends the junction is not consistent with the germline gene, which may arise from a read error. V and J are TRBV14 and TRBJ2-1, with D maybe TRBD1 (6 bases). The CDR3 contains 15 residues. The germline V gene encodes CDR1 SGHDN and CDR2 FVKESK. The CDR3, as DNA: TGTGCTAGCAGCCCTAGATACAGGGTTTACAATGAGCAGTTCTTC. Its protein product is CASSPRYRVYNEQFF.

Details on this clonotype: Germline and junction disagree at one end, which may indicate a read error. The chain carries TRBV4-2 and TRBJ1-2; possible D gene TRBD1, 6 bases. The CDR3 consists of 12 residues. The germline CDR1 and CDR2 sequences are LGHNA and YNFKEQ. Written as DNA, the CDR3 is TGTGTCAGCAGCCCGGGACACTATTGCTACATCTTC. Amino acid sequence: CVSSPGHYCYIF.

As regards this clonotype: No DNA is shown, since the ends of the CDR3 on it are uncertain; the CDR3 is the one TCRdb lists. The chain has TRBV11-2 and TRBJ2-3; the table's D gene call, TRBD2, was not cross checked with the DNA. Germline-derived CDR1 and CDR2 are SGHAT and FQNNGV. The CDR3 has 16 residues if both end residues are counted. CDR3 protein: CACSAGLVGIVDAQYF.

In regard to this clonotype: One junction end disagrees with the germline gene, perhaps due to a read error. The V call is TRBV2, the J call TRBJ2-2, with TRBD2 matching 7 bases. There are 13 residues in the CDR3. Germline loops: CDR1 SNHLY, CDR2 FYNNEI. CDR3: CASSVGGAGELFF. CDR3 bases: TGTGCCAGCAGTGTGGGAGGGGCCGGGGAACTGTTTTTT. Combining the CDR3 with reference TRBV2 and TRBJ2-2 gives the whole variable domain EPEVTQTPSHQVTQMGQEVILRCVPISNHLYFYWYRQILGQKVEFLVSFYNNEISEKSEIFDDQFSVERPDGSNFTLKIRSTKLEDSAMYFCASSVGGAGELFFGEGSRLTVL.

This clonotype is labeled as medium-sized (0.01 to 0.1%). J is TRBJ2-5 and V is TRBV7-3, with 11 bases lining up with TRBD2. Germline CDR1 SGHTA, CDR2 FQGTGA. The V gene end was trimmed by 4 bases and the J gene end by 3 bases; junction bases not matched to a gene: 4. The CDR3 has 15 amino acids. CDR3 protein: CASSSTSGSKETQYF. The CDR3 coding sequence is TGTGCCAGCAGCTCAACTAGCGGGAGTAAAGAGACCCAGTACTTC. Looking up the rest from reference TRBV7-3 and TRBJ2-5 gives the full variable domain: GAGVSQTPSNKVTEKGKYVELRCDPISGHTALYWYRQSLGQGPEFLIYFQGTGAADDSGLPNDRFFAVRPEGSVSTLKIQRTERGDSAVYLCASSSTSGSKETQYFGPGTRLLVL.

The chain joins TRBV7-8 to TRBJ2-7; 12 bases line up with TRBD2. This CDR3 contains 20 residues. Germline CDR1 SGHVS, CDR2 FQNEAQ. V dropped 1 base and J dropped 3; count of bases not matched to a gene: 16. The CDR3 spells CASSLVNPGLRTSGIYEQYF. Written as DNA, the CDR3 is TGTGCCAGCAGCTTAGTCAACCCGGGGCTTCGGACTAGCGGGATCTACGAGCAGTACTTC. Drawing the rest from reference TRBV7-8 and TRBJ2-7, the complete variable domain is GAGVSQSPRYKVAKRGQDVALRCDPISGHVSLFWYQQALGQGPEFLTYFQNEAQLDKSGLPSDRFFAERPEGSVSTLKIQRTQQEDSAVYLCASSLVNPGLRTSGIYEQYFGPGTRLTVT.